Shown below are 20 T cell receptor beta chains from a single sample sequenced in a study of T cell responses to AZD1222 COVID-19 vaccine. The method was immunoSEQ multiplex PCR; TCRdb's version includes in-frame clones alone and lacks a portion of them. Of some 140,000 clones in the sample, roughly 94% were seen once. The sequencing used peripheral blood, collected on day 0 of AZD1222 vaccination. These receptors were collected from an adult in good health.

This chain joins TRBV7-9 and TRBJ1-1; D perhaps matches TRBD1 (6 bases). The CDR3 has 12 residues. The germline CDR1 and CDR2 sequences are SEHNR and FQNEAQ (reference sequence). V was clipped by 5 bases and J by 7 bases, with 11 bases between them. CDR3 DNA sequence: TGTGCCAGCAGCCCGGACAGTCGTGAAGCTTTCTTT. This codes for CASSPDSREAFF.

This clone has only one observation. The V gene is TRBV11-2, the J gene TRBJ1-4; 9 bases fit TRBD1. V was pared by 7 bases and J by 8 bases, with 8 bases of the junction left unmatched. Germline-derived CDR1 and CDR2 are SGHAT and FQNNGV. The length of the CDR3 is 14 residues. CDR3 in amino acids: CASTTYRGLEKLFF. CDR3 bases: TGTGCCAGCACCACCTACAGGGGGCTCGAAAAACTGTTTTTT.

The chain uses TRBV2 and TRBJ1-1; D unresolved. This CDR3 comprises 13 residues. Per the germline V gene, CDR1 is SNHLY and CDR2 is FYNNEI. Trimming took 6 bases from V and 0 from J, leaving 8 bases between them. CDR3 in DNA: TGTGCCAGCAGACCGGAGATGAACACTGAAGCTTTCTTT. Protein: CASRPEMNTEAFF.

This clone appeared a single time. The J gene is TRBJ2-7, the V gene TRBV10-2; TRBD2 might be the D (6 bases). Per germline, CDR1 WSHSY and CDR2 SAAADI. The CDR3 runs 13 residues. The V end was cut by 4 bases, the J end by 6 bases, with 13 bases between. The CDR3 region has the DNA TGCGCCAGCAGTGGGGACTCGTTCGGCGAGCAGTACTTC. Protein: CASSGDSFGEQYF.

The chain uses TRBV28 and TRBJ1-6; D is ambiguous. The V gene lost 7 bases and the J gene lost 10 bases, with 14 bases spanning the gap. This CDR3 comprises 13 residues. Germline-derived CDR1 and CDR2 are MDHEN and SYDVKM. CDR3 amino acids: CASILSMGSPLHF. CDR3 DNA sequence: TGTGCCAGCATATTGAGCATGGGGTCACCCCTCCACTTT.

V gene TRBV9 combines with J gene TRBJ1-2, with no clear D. Trimming removed 0 bases from V and 4 bases from J, with 7 bases in between. The germline V gene encodes CDR1 SGDLS and CDR2 YYNGEE. The CDR3 consists of 13 residues. For the CDR3, the DNA is TGTGCCAGCAGCGTAGCTATAAGCTATGGCTACACCTTC. It translates to CASSVAISYGYTF. Supplemented by reference TRBV9 and TRBJ1-2, the full variable domain reads DSGVTQTPKHLITATGQRVTLRCSPRSGDLSVYWYQQSLDQGLQFLIQYYNGEERAKGNILERFSAQQFPDLHSELNLSSLELGDSALYFCASSVAISYGYTFGSGTRLTVV.

Notes on this clone: The junction and the germline gene differ at one end; a read error may be behind it. This sequence joins TRBV5-1 and TRBJ2-5, with 10 bases that match TRBD1. The CDR3 totals 14 residues. Germline V gene sequence: CDR1 SGHRS, CDR2 YFSETQ. In nucleotides, the CDR3 is TGCGCCAGCAGCTTGGGGGACAGGGGTGCTATTATGGACTTC. Encoded protein: CASSLGDRGAIMDF. The complete variable domain, with remaining parts taken from reference TRBV5-1 and TRBJ2-5, reads KAGVTQTPRYLIKTRGQQVTLSCSPISGHRSVSWYQQTPGQGLQFLFEYFSETQRNKGNFPGRFSGRQFSNSRSEMNVSTLELGDSALYLCASSLGDRGAIMDFGPGTRLLVL.

J is TRBJ1-6 and V is TRBV19, with a weak D call TRBD1 (5 bases). Germline CDR1 is LNHDA and CDR2 is SQIVND (reference sequence). The CDR3 has 13 residues. V lost 1 base, J lost 10 bases, and 8 bases lay in between. The CDR3 DNA reads as TGTGCCAGTAGTATAGGGGGCTCGTCACCCCTCCACTTT. It translates to CASSIGGSSPLHF.

This rearrangement joins TRBV10-3 to TRBJ1-5; D is ambiguous. This CDR3 is 13 amino acids long. Germline V CDR1 and CDR2: ENHRY, SYGVKD. V lost 8 bases and J lost 2, with 10 bases in between. The CDR3, as DNA: TGTGCCATCTCAGCGGGTGGCAATCAGCCCCAGCATTTT. Its protein product is CAISAGGNQPQHF.

This clone was seen only once. The chain employs TRBV6-2 or TRBV6-3 and TRBJ2-5, with unresolved D. Germline V gene data show CDR1 as MNHEY and CDR2 as SVGEGT. The CDR3 is made up of 11 amino acids. V was pared by 5 bases and J by 4 bases, with 5 bases between. The CDR3 sequence: CASSIRETQYF. The CDR3 DNA is TGTGCCAGCAGTATCCGAGAGACCCAGTACTTC.

The chain employs TRBV6-2 or TRBV6-3 and TRBJ2-3; no reliable D call. The V and J ends lost 5 bases and 1 base respectively, with 19 bases between them. The CDR3 is 17 residues long. Looked up from germline, CDR1 is MNHEY and CDR2 is SVGEGT. The CDR3 sequence is CASSLPVPGMGTDTQYF. The DNA of the CDR3 is TGTGCCAGCAGTCTCCCCGTCCCAGGTATGGGCACAGATACGCAGTATTTT.

V usage is TRBV6-5 and J usage is TRBJ2-7; 12 positions agree with TRBD1. Trimming cost V 8 bases and J 2 bases; bases outside gene matches: 4. The CDR3 length is 14 residues. The germline CDR1 and CDR2 sequences are MNHEY and SVGAGI. Here the CDR3 reads CASGDRGLTYEQYF. The CDR3 DNA is TGTGCCAGCGGGGACAGGGGGCTTACCTACGAGCAGTACTTC.

The chain couples TRBV19 to TRBJ1-2; 9 bases map to TRBD1. There are 13 residues in the CDR3. Per germline, CDR1 LNHDA and CDR2 SQIVND (reference sequence). Germline trimming cut 5 bases from V and 6 bases from J; bases unmatched to any gene: 4. The CDR3 DNA follows: TGTGCCAGTAGTTTCCGGGACAGGGATGGCTACACCTTC. It codes for CASSFRDRDGYTF.

As regards this clone: At the DNA level, this CDR3 is encoded by other sequences in the same sample as well. V is TRBV6-5 and J is TRBJ1-6; TRBD1 agrees at 10 bases. The CDR3 loop spans 14 amino acids. The V gene end was trimmed by 5 bases and the J gene end by 10 bases; junction bases not matched to a gene: 5. The germline V gene encodes CDR1 MNHEY and CDR2 SVGAGI. CDR3 protein: CASSRDRGGSPLHF. CDR3 coding DNA: TGTGCCAGCAGTAGGGACAGGGGTGGCTCACCCCTCCACTTT.

The V and J genes are TRBV4-3 and TRBJ2-2; 12 bases match TRBD1. The germline gives CDR1 LGHNA, CDR2 YSLEER. The junction had 9 bases not matched to a gene; V was cut back by 4 bases and J by 6 bases. This CDR3 is 17 amino acids long. Here the CDR3 reads CASSREPGQGAAGELFF. The CDR3 DNA is TGCGCCAGCAGCCGCGAACCGGGACAGGGGGCGGCCGGGGAGCTGTTTTTT.

This clone was found a few times. The chain links TRBV7-2 to TRBJ2-1; tentative D call: TRBD1 (5 bases). V lost 4 bases, J lost 3 bases, and 13 bases lay in between. Per the germline V gene, CDR1 is SGHTA and CDR2 is FQGNSA. This CDR3 has 15 amino acids. CDR3 nucleotides: TGTGCCAGCAGCTCGCAGGGATTTGGCTACAATGAGCAGTTCTTC. Translating it yields CASSSQGFGYNEQFF.

The chain recombines TRBV5-5 with TRBJ2-7; D is uncertain. Germline V gene sequence: CDR1 SGHKS, CDR2 YYEKEE (reference sequence). V lost 4 bases and J 0 bases, leaving 17 bases between the germline ends. There are 16 residues in the CDR3. The CDR3 DNA is TGTGCCAGCAGCCAAGGTCCGAGTGGATTCTCCTACGAGCAGTACTTC. Its translation is CASSQGPSGFSYEQYF.

The chain employs TRBV28 and TRBJ1-2; possibly TRBD1 for D (5 bases). The V gene lost 4 bases and the J gene lost 4 bases, with 13 bases spanning the gap. CDR1 is MDHEN, CDR2 SYDVKM, per germline. The CDR3 consists of 14 residues. The CDR3 sequence is CASSSGRKTYGYTF. CDR3 nucleotides: TGTGCCAGCAGTTCGGGACGGAAAACCTATGGCTACACCTTC.

This rearrangement joins TRBV27 to TRBJ2-3; 9 nucleotides agree with TRBD1. Trimming at V came to 4 bases and at J to 7 bases, leaving 3 bases not matched to a gene. The CDR3 loop spans 13 amino acids. Germline CDR1 and CDR2: MNHEY and SMNVEV (reference sequence). CDR3 bases: TGTGCCAGCAGTTCGGGGACAGGGAATACGCAGTATTTT. It specifies CASSSGTGNTQYF.

The J gene is TRBJ2-5, the V gene TRBV5-6; D is possibly TRBD1 or TRBD2 (7 bases each). Per the germline V gene, CDR1 is SGHDT and CDR2 is YYEEEE. The CDR3 is 16 amino acids. V was cut by 4 bases and J by 4 bases, with 20 bases left in between. CDR3 protein: CASSPPGGGMRETQYF. CDR3 nucleotides: TGTGCCAGCAGCCCCCCAGGGGGGGGGATGAGAGAGACCCAGTACTTC. Based on the CDR3 plus reference TRBV5-6 and TRBJ2-5, the full variable domain is DAGVTQSPTHLIKTRGQQVTLRCSPKSGHDTVSWYQQALGQGPQFIFQYYEEEERQRGNFPDRFSGHQFPNYSSELNVNALLLGDSALYLCASSPPGGGMRETQYFGPGTRLLVL.